The rows below give T cell receptor beta chains drawn from one sample of a study of blood T cells in healthy people across ages. MiXCR, run by TCRdb on the 5' RACE reads, gives a single entry per CDR3 protein. Of hundreds of thousands of distinct CDR3 sequences in the sample, around 36% were seen once. Sequenced input: blood. The receptors were gathered from a man between 18 and 29 years old in good health. Each CDR3 is given with its conserved first and last residue. A D gene is named only where the DNA matches it firmly. The size field is filled for only some rows; it gives once, few, many or a size class.

cdr3_length d_call j_call clone_size v_call cdr3_nt cdr3_aa
14 - TRBJ1-5 - TRBV6-1 TGTGCCAGCAGTGAAGGGCAGGGACATTGGCCCCAGCATTTT CASSEGQGHWPQHF
16 - TRBJ1-4 - TRBV3-1 TGTGCCAGCAGCCGGGTGCTTCGGGGGTCAGGGGAAAAACTGTTTTTT CASSRVLRGSGEKLFF
14 - TRBJ2-7 - TRBV7-2 TGTGCCAGCAGCTTACAGTGGCTTAGGGACGAGCAGTACTTC CASSLQWLRDEQYF
15 TRBD2 TRBJ2-5 many TRBV20-1 TGCAGTGCTGGCCCCCAGCGGGGGCATCAAGAGACCCAGTACTTC CSAGPQRGHQETQYF
15 - TRBJ2-7 few TRBV4-3 TGCGCCAGCAGCCAAGATGTCGGACAGCCCTACGAGCAGTACTTC CASSQDVGQPYEQYF
16 TRBD1 TRBJ1-2 - TRBV7-2 TGTGCCAGCAGCTTAGCTAGTTCCGGGACAGGGAATGGCTACACCTTC CASSLASSGTGNGYTF
16 - TRBJ1-6 many TRBV4-3 TGCGCCAGCAGCCAAGTAACGAACAGTGGAGGTTCCCCCCTCCACTTT CASSQVTNSGGSPLHF
14 - TRBJ2-5 - TRBV6-5 TGTGCCAGCACCACGACCCTTGCCGGGGAGACCCAGTACTTC CASTTTLAGETQYF
15 - TRBJ1-4 few TRBV5-1 TGCGCCAGCAGCCTATCGGGAACCAGGGGTGAAAAACTGTTTTTT CASSLSGTRGEKLFF
14 - TRBJ1-1 - TRBV9 TGTGCCAGCAGCGCAGCCCATAGGGGAGCTGAAGCTTTCTTT CASSAAHRGAEAFF
14 - TRBJ1-6 few TRBV6-5 TGTGCCAGCAGCGCCGCGGGGGATAATTCACCCCTCCACTTT CASSAAGDNSPLHF
15 - TRBJ2-2 - TRBV12-3/TRBV12-4 TGTGCCAGCAGTTTGAGTCGTAGCTACACCGGGGAGCTGTTTTTT CASSLSRSYTGELFF
14 - TRBJ1-1 - TRBV5-1 TGCGCCAGCAGCTTATCTGACTTGAACACTGAAGCTTTCTTT CASSLSDLNTEAFF
12 - TRBJ1-1 - TRBV20-1 TGCAGTGCTGAAATTCCGAACACTGAAGCTTTCTTT CSAEIPNTEAFF
14 - TRBJ1-2 - TRBV6-6 TGTGCCAGCAGTTCTGGGGCGGGAGACTATGGCTACACCTTC CASSSGAGDYGYTF
20 - TRBJ2-7 - TRBV7-8 TGTGCCAGCAGCTTAGCGGGTATGGCCAGGAACGCTGAAGCCTACAATGAGCAGTACTTC CASSLAGMARNAEAYNEQYF
13 TRBD1 TRBJ2-5 - TRBV6-5 TGTGCCAGCAGCCGGACAGGGGGAGGGGAGCAGTACTTC CASSRTGGGEQYF
12 - TRBJ1-1 - TRBV20-1 TGCAGTGCTAGAGAACAGAAGCCGAGAGCTTTCTTT CSAREQKPRAFF
16 - TRBJ1-5 - TRBV7-9 TGTGCCAGCAGCTTATTTGGGGGGACTCCTATTGAGCCCCAGCATTTT CASSLFGGTPIEPQHF
12 - TRBJ2-5 many TRBV24-1 TGTGCCACCAGTGACGAATCGGGGGCCCAGTACTTC CATSDESGAQYF
15 TRBD1 TRBJ1-2 - TRBV12-3/TRBV12-4 TGTGCCAGCACCAAAAATCCGGGACAGATCTATGGCTACACCTTC CASTKNPGQIYGYTF
13 TRBD2 TRBJ2-3 many TRBV28 TGTGCCAGCAGTTCCCTCCGGGGGGACACGCAGTATTTT CASSSLRGDTQYF
14 TRBD2 TRBJ2-1 - TRBV12-3/TRBV12-4 TGTGCCAGCAGTTTAACTAGCGGGTCTAATGAGCAGTTCTTC CASSLTSGSNEQFF
13 - TRBJ2-7 - TRBV4-3 TGCGCCAGCAGCCAAGCCGCCGGAAATGAGCAGTACTTC CASSQAAGNEQYF
16 - TRBJ2-5 - TRBV4-1 TGCGCCAGCAGCCAAGCTGGCCGGGCTCTACAAGAGACCCAGTACTTC CASSQAGRALQETQYF
16 - TRBJ2-1 few TRBV5-1 TGCGCCAGCAGCTTGGCTTTGCTAGCATCTGACAATGAGCAGTTCTTC CASSLALLASDNEQFF
19 - TRBJ1-4 - TRBV19 TGTGCCAGTAGTAAATCTCGGACAGATAGTCTACCAACTAATGAAAAACTGTTTTTT CASSKSRTDSLPTNEKLFF
16 - TRBJ2-1 - TRBV15 TGTGCCACCAGCAGAGATCCGAGGGCAGGGGGGAATGAGCAGTTCTTC CATSRDPRAGGNEQFF
14 - TRBJ2-1 - TRBV27 TGTGCCAGCAGTCTCGGACGGGGATCCAATGAGCAGTTCTTC CASSLGRGSNEQFF
13 - TRBJ2-7 - TRBV20-1 TGCAGTGCTCGGTCGGGAGAGATACGTGAGCAGTACTTC CSARSGEIREQYF
15 - TRBJ2-3 few TRBV5-1 TGCGCCAGCAGCTTGGCGGTTGGACATACAGATACGCAGTATTTT CASSLAVGHTDTQYF
19 - TRBJ1-6 - TRBV21-1 TGTGCCAGCAGCAATCCAAACTGCTTAGGGAAGGAGAATGGTTCACCCCTCCACTTT CASSNPNCLGKENGSPLHF
16 TRBD1 TRBJ2-1 - TRBV6-6 TGTGCCAGCAGTTCCGCGGACAGGTACTCCTACAATGAGCAGTTCTTC CASSSADRYSYNEQFF
16 TRBD2 TRBJ2-1 - TRBV14 TGTGCCAGCAGCCAGACTAGCCTGAGCTCCTACAATGAGCAGTTCTTC CASSQTSLSSYNEQFF
14 TRBD1 TRBJ2-7 - TRBV5-5 TGTGCCAGCAGCGGGACAGCCTCCTATAATGAGCAGTACTTC CASSGTASYNEQYF
14 TRBD1 TRBJ1-1 - TRBV20-1 TGCAGTGCTAGGAGGGGGACAGGGGAAACTGAAGCTTTCTTT CSARRGTGETEAFF
14 TRBD2 TRBJ2-7 - TRBV7-9 TGTGCCAGCAGCCATGGACTAGCGGGGAATGAGCAGTACTTC CASSHGLAGNEQYF
15 TRBD1 TRBJ2-2 - TRBV7-2 TGTGCCAGCAGCTCGGGACAGGGGGTCACCGGGGAGCTGTTTTTT CASSSGQGVTGELFF
13 TRBD1 TRBJ1-1 - TRBV12-3/TRBV12-4 TGTGCCAGCGGGACAGAGGGAAGGACTGAAGCTTTCTTT CASGTEGRTEAFF
14 - TRBJ2-7 - TRBV24-1 TGTGCCACCAGTGACAGGGTTACCTCCTACGAGCAGTACTTC CATSDRVTSYEQYF
14 - TRBJ2-7 - TRBV5-6 TGTGCCAGCAGCTTGGTGGGACAAGGAGGAAAGCAGTACTTC CASSLVGQGGKQYF
14 - TRBJ1-2 - TRBV3-1 TGTGCCAGCAGCCAAGAGGGTACAGACTATGGCTACACCTTC CASSQEGTDYGYTF